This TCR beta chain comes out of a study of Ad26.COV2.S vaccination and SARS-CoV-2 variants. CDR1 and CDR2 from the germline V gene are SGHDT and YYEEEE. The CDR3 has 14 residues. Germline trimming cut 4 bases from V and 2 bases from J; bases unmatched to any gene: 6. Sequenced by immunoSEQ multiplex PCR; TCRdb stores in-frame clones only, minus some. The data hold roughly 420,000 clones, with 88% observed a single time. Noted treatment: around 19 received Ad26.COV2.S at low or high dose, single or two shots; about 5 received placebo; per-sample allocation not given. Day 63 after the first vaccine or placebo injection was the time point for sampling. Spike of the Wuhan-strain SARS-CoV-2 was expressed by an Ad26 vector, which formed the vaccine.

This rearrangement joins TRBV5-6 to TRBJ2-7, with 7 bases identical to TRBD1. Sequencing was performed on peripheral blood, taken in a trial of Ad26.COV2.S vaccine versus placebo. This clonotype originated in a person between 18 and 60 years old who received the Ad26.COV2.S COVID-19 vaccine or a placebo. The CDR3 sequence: CASSPGQTAYEQYF. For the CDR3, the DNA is TGTGCCAGCAGCCCGGGACAGACAGCCTACGAGCAGTACTTC.